These 15 T cell receptor beta chains were all obtained from the same sample, sequenced in a study of T cells in Graves' hyperthyroidism and ophthalmopathy. Amplified regions were TCR beta CDR3 sequences from RNA transcripts. Using the HTBI primer set, a first-round RT-PCR was run on the TCR CDR3. TCRdb re-derived calls from the multiplex PCR reads in MiXCR, one entry per CDR3 protein. The sample shows 600,000 to 700,000 distinct CDR3 sequences, roughly 14% of them seen only once. The sequencing sample was made of blood. The receptors here all came from a middle-aged woman with Graves' ophthalmopathy.

The chain employs TRBV27 and TRBJ1-6, with D possibly being TRBD1 (6 bases). The CDR3 consists of 14 residues. V lost 3 bases and J 10 bases, leaving 13 bases between the germline ends. Per germline, CDR1 MNHEY and CDR2 SMNVEV (reference sequence). The CDR3 reads CASSFRAGDSPLHF. DNA for the CDR3: TGTGCCAGCAGTTTCCGGGCAGGGGACTCACCCCTCCACTTT.

This clonotype came up many times. This sequence joins TRBV30 and TRBJ1-2; a possible D gene is TRBD1 (6 bases). This CDR3 spans 13 amino acids. Germline CDR1 is GTSNPN and CDR2 is SVGIG (reference sequence). V lost 5 bases and J 3 bases, leaving 13 bases between the germline ends. The CDR3 DNA is TGTGCCTGGGACCGGGGGGGCGACTATGGCTACACCTTC. Its protein product is CAWDRGGDYGYTF. Together with reference TRBV30 and TRBJ1-2, the CDR3 gives the full variable domain: SQTIHQWPATLVQPVGSPLSLECTVEGTSNPNLYWYRQAAGRGLQLLFYSVGIGQISSEVPQNLSASRPQDRQFILSSKKLLLSDSGFYLCAWDRGGDYGYTFGSGTRLTVV.

The CDR3 reads CASSFASGTAQETQYF. In DNA, the CDR3 is TGTGCCAGCAGCTTTGCCTCCGGGACAGCCCAAGAGACCCAGTACTTC. V gene TRBV5-6 combines with J gene TRBJ2-5, with TRBD1 matching 7 bases. Germline loops: CDR1 SGHDT, CDR2 YYEEEE. CDR3 length equals 16 residues. V was pared by 2 bases and J by 1 base, with 8 bases of the junction left unmatched.

This clonotype was detected many times. The chain has TRBV19 and TRBJ2-2; a possible D gene is TRBD2 (5 bases). Looked up from germline, CDR1 is LNHDA and CDR2 is SQIVND (reference sequence). The CDR3 totals 16 residues. V gave up 5 bases and J gave up 4 bases, with 17 bases separating them. This CDR3 is CASSPILRERTGELFF. The CDR3 region has the DNA TGTGCCAGTAGTCCGATACTGAGGGAGCGCACCGGGGAGCTGTTTTTT.

V is TRBV3-1 and J is TRBJ2-5; D unresolved. The CDR3 is made up of 14 amino acids. CDR1 LGHDT and CDR2 YNNKEL come from the germline V gene (reference sequence). Trimming pared 4 bases from V and 1 base from J, leaving 10 bases between. Written as DNA, the CDR3 is TGTGCCAGCAGCCCGCACGAGACCCAAGAGACCCAGTACTTC. Translating gives CASSPHETQETQYF.

V usage is TRBV6-1 and J usage is TRBJ2-7; TRBD1 is a possible D gene (5 bases). The germline gives CDR1 MNHNS, CDR2 SASEGT. This CDR3 has 11 residues. V was cut by 1 base and J by 7 bases, with 5 bases left in between. The CDR3 sequence: CASSEDREQYF. In nucleotides, the CDR3 is TGTGCCAGCAGTGAAGACAGGGAGCAGTACTTC.

This clonotype has more than one count but fewer than ten. The chain joins TRBV11-1 to TRBJ1-5; perhaps TRBD1 as D (5 bases). The CDR3 runs 17 residues. Per the germline V gene, CDR1 is SGHAT and CDR2 is FQDESV (reference sequence). Trimming removed 7 bases from V and 5 bases from J, with 24 bases in between. CDR3 amino acids: CASTSHPGTQPDQPQHF. The CDR3 region has the DNA TGTGCCAGCACCTCCCACCCCGGGACTCAACCCGATCAGCCCCAGCATTTT. The full variable domain, rest sourced from reference TRBV11-1 and TRBJ1-5, is EAEVAQSPRYKITEKSQAVAFWCDPISGHATLYWYRQILGQGPELLVQFQDESVVDDSQLPKDRFSAERLKGVDSTLKIQPAELGDSAMYLCASTSHPGTQPDQPQHFGDGTRLSIL.

This clonotype was seen a few times. The rearrangement uses TRBV3-1 and TRBJ2-7; 8 bases line up with TRBD1. The CDR3 has 15 residues. J lost 3 bases, V lost 1 base, and 5 bases had no gene match. Germline V gives CDR1 LGHDT, CDR2 YNNKEL (reference sequence). The CDR3 here is CASSQGWDRSYEQYF. CDR3 nucleotide sequence: TGTGCCAGCAGCCAAGGATGGGACAGGAGCTACGAGCAGTACTTC.

This clonotype has just a few counts. The gene calls are TRBV19 and TRBJ1-1; TRBD1 agrees at 11 bases. The germline CDR1 and CDR2 sequences are LNHDA and SQIVND (reference sequence). This CDR3 is built from 14 residues. V shed 6 bases, J shed 8 bases, and the junction held 8 bases outside the gene matches. The CDR3 region is CASSDGQGALEAFF. As DNA, the CDR3 is TGTGCCAGTAGCGACGGACAGGGGGCTCTAGAAGCTTTCTTT.

This sequence joins TRBV18 and TRBJ2-7, with a weak D call TRBD2 (5 bases). The germline V gene encodes CDR1 KGHSH and CDR2 LQKENI. V lost 0 bases and J lost 3, with 18 bases in between. This CDR3 contains 17 residues. In nucleotides, the CDR3 is TGTGCCAGCTCACCACCGGGCCCCCAGCGAGGGATCTACGAGCAGTACTTC. Translating gives CASSPPGPQRGIYEQYF.

This chain links TRBV5-4 with TRBJ2-5, with D tentatively TRBD2 (6 bases). Trimming cost V 9 bases and J 2 bases, with 17 bases left between them. The germline V gene has CDR1 SGHNT and CDR2 YYREEE (reference sequence). The CDR3 extends over 14 amino acids. The CDR3 loop reads CAISTSFDQETQYF. CDR3 DNA: TGTGCCATATCAACTAGCTTTGATCAAGAGACCCAGTACTTC.

This clonotype has at least ten counts. The J gene is TRBJ2-7, the V gene TRBV5-1, with 7 bases aligning to TRBD2. This CDR3 has 14 amino acids. V was clipped by 1 base and J by 5 bases; unmatched bases: 6. The germline V gene encodes CDR1 SGHRS and CDR2 YFSETQ. The CDR3 region is CASSLYAGVNEQYF. Written as DNA, the CDR3 is TGCGCCAGCAGCTTGTACGCGGGAGTCAACGAGCAGTACTTC.

The chain employs TRBV24-1 and TRBJ2-5; perhaps D is TRBD1 or TRBD2 (5 bases each). V dropped 9 bases and J dropped 3 bases, with 10 bases sitting between them. The CDR3 is 12 amino acids. From germline, CDR1 is KGHDR and CDR2 SFDVKD. CDR3 bases: TGTGCCACCGGGGACGGGGAAGAGACCCAGTACTTC. Protein sequence: CATGDGEETQYF.

The chain couples TRBV7-2 to TRBJ2-7; TRBD2 matches at 8 bases. Germline CDR1 and CDR2: SGHTA and FQGNSA. Germline trimming cut 2 bases from V and 1 base from J; bases unmatched to any gene: 4. The CDR3 length is 15 residues. This CDR3 is CASSLLLAESYEQYF. DNA for the CDR3: TGTGCCAGCAGCTTATTACTAGCGGAGTCCTACGAGCAGTACTTC.

V is TRBV27 and J is TRBJ1-5; 9 positions agree with TRBD1. Germline CDR1 reads MNHEY; CDR2 reads SMNVEV (reference sequence). The CDR3 has 15 amino acids. Trimming removed 6 bases from V and 2 bases from J; junction bases left unmatched: 5. CDR3 bases: TGTGCCAGCAGGAGGGGACAGGGTCGCAATCAGCCCCAGCATTTT. Residues: CASRRGQGRNQPQHF.